The rows below give T cell receptor beta chains drawn from one sample of a study of blood T cell repertoires in COVID-19. Produced via immunoSEQ multiplex PCR; TCRdb's table is partial and in-frame only. The table lists approximately 270,000 clones, approximately 90% of them singletons. The sequencing sample was made of peripheral blood. Source of these receptors: a young man with acute or convalescent COVID-19. The CDR3 runs from the conserved cysteine through the conserved F or W. D genes are given only for firm matches. Expanded clones are given a class, and other clones once, few, many or no size at all.

v_gene,d_gene,abundance,j_gene,CDR3nt,CDR3aa
TRBV5-1,NA,NA,TRBJ2-5,TGCGCCAGCAGCTTGGCGGAGACCCAGTACTTC,CASSLAETQYF
TRBV11-2,NA,many,TRBJ1-2,TGTGCCAGCAGCCCCTCCTCCACAGGAGTGGGCTATGGCTACACCTTC,CASSPSSTGVGYGYTF
TRBV25-1,TRBD1,few,TRBJ2-5,TGTGCCAGCGGGTCGACAGGGCACGCGGGAGAGACCCAGTACTTC,CASGSTGHAGETQYF
TRBV28,TRBD1,NA,TRBJ1-5,TGTGCCAGCAGTTCCACAGGGGTTTATCTCAATCAGCCCCAGCATTTT,CASSSTGVYLNQPQHF
TRBV19,TRBD2,NA,TRBJ2-2,TGTGCCAGTAGTATCGGGGGGGCGCACACCGGGGAGCTGTTTTTT,CASSIGGAHTGELFF
TRBV19,TRBD1,once,TRBJ2-5,TGTGCCAGTAGCGAACCCGGGACAGCAGCCCAAGAGACCCAGTACTTC,CASSEPGTAAQETQYF
TRBV15,TRBD1,NA,TRBJ1-5,TGTGCCACCAGCAGAGGCGGACAGGGGAGGGGCAATCAGCCCCAGCATTTT,CATSRGGQGRGNQPQHF
TRBV28,NA,few,TRBJ1-2,TGTGCCAGCAGTTCCCCGGGGGGGGCGAGTGGCTACACCTTC,CASSSPGGASGYTF
TRBV15,NA,NA,TRBJ1-3,TGTGCCACCAGCAGAGATAGTTACAGGGCAGGAAACACCATATATTTT,CATSRDSYRAGNTIYF
TRBV5-1,NA,NA,TRBJ2-1,TGCGCCAGCAGCTTGGTCGTAGACTTAGCCACTGAGCAGTTCTTC,CASSLVVDLATEQFF
TRBV7-9,NA,NA,TRBJ1-1,TGTTCCTATAACGAGTTTGAAGCTTTCTTT,CSYNEFEAFF
TRBV5-6,NA,few,TRBJ1-2,TGTGCCAGCAGCTTGAAAAACAGCTATGGCTACACCTTC,CASSLKNSYGYTF
TRBV7-3,NA,NA,TRBJ2-1,TGTGCCAGCAGCTTAGGCGGACAGTTCTACAATGAGCAGTTCTTC,CASSLGGQFYNEQFF
TRBV28,NA,NA,TRBJ1-3,TGTGCCACCTGGCCCCATAGGGAGGAAACTGGAAACACCATATATTTT,CATWPHREETGNTIYF
TRBV10-3,TRBD2,NA,TRBJ2-7,TGTGCCAGTCTAGCGGGGGCCCCATACGAGCAGTACTTC,CASLAGAPYEQYF